This T cell receptor (beta chain) was identified in a study of Ad26.COV2.S vaccination and SARS-CoV-2 variants. Study-level findings and limits: Those who received vaccine or placebo ended up with similar non-spike TCR breadth.

Sequencing used immunoSEQ multiplex PCR; TCRdb keeps in-frame clones, though not all of them. The table lists approximately 300,000 clones, approximately 86% of them singletons, with less than 2% in the top ten. This sample's treatment: some 19 received Ad26.COV2.S at low or high dose, single or two shots; several received placebo; per-sample allocation not given. Sampling took place 63 days after the first vaccine or placebo injection. The vaccine delivered Wuhan-strain SARS-CoV-2 spike through an Ad26 vector. About this clone: Antigen: not known.

There are 13 residues in the CDR3. Germline V gene lookup returns CDR1 SGHRS and CDR2 YFSETQ. Trimming removed 0 bases from V and 5 bases from J, with 8 bases in between. The receptor's source is a person between 18 and 60 years old who received the Ad26.COV2.S COVID-19 vaccine or a placebo. Specimen: peripheral blood, collected in a trial of Ad26.COV2.S vaccine versus placebo. The chain uses TRBV5-1 and TRBJ1-2; D unclear. As DNA, the CDR3 is TGCGCCAGCAGCTTGGACTTCAGATATGGCTACACCTTC. Translating gives CASSLDFRYGYTF.